The subject of this entry is one T cell receptor (beta chain). Antigen unknown. The record originates from a study of T cells expressing NK-cell markers. About the research overall: The study drew TCR beta repertoires from sorted CD3+CD56+NKG2C+, CD3+CD56+NKG2C- and CD3+CD56-NKG2C+ T cells. Among eight sequenced donors, seven carried HCMV seropositivity while one was seronegative.

TCRdb reprocessed the 5' RACE reads and stores each CDR3 protein as one record, lacking DNA. In total, the table holds around 280,000 distinct CDR3 sequences. This CDR3 contains 12 residues. Germline V gene data show CDR1 as SGHDN and CDR2 as FVKESK. Study-level findings and limits: One observes that, in a handful of donors, these clonotypes were also the leading ones within the CD3+CD56-NKG2C+ fraction. NKG2C+ dominant clonotypes from about 6 donors made up about 1.0-7.5% of CD8+ T cells.

What was sequenced was blood T cells: a sorted CD56 or NKG2C T cell subset, CD4+ or CD8+ T cells, or bulk PBMC T cells (not recorded which). This receptor was identified in a man aged 18 to 29 in good health. The chain recombines TRBV14 with TRBJ2-2. CDR3 loop: CASSYNPGELFF.